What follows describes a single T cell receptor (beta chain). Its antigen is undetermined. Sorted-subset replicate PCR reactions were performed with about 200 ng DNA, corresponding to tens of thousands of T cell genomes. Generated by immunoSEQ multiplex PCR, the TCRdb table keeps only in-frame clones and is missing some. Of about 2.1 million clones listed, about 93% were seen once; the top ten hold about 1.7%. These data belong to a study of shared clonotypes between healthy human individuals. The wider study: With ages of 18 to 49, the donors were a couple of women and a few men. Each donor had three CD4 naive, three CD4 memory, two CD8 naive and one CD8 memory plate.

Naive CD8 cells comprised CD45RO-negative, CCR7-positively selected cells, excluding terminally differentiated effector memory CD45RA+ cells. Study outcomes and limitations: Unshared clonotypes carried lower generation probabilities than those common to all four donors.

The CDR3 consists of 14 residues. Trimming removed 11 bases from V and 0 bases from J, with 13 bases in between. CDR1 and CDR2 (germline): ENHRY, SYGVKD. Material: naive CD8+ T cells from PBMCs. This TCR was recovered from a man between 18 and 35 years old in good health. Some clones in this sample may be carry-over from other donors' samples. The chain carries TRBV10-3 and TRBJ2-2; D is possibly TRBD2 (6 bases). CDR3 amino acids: CAQAAGPNTGELFF. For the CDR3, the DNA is TGTGCCCAAGCAGCGGGCCCGAACACCGGGGAGCTGTTTTTT.